This T cell receptor beta chain was captured in a study of T cells in Graves' hyperthyroidism and ophthalmopathy. Using around 10 ml of fresh peripheral blood, PBMCs were prepared. Amplified TCR beta CDR3 regions came from RNA transcripts. Carried out on the TCR CDR3, a first-round RT-PCR used the HTBI primer set. Using its own MiXCR run on the multiplex PCR reads, TCRdb lists one record per CDR3 protein. Seen here are about 720,000 distinct CDR3 sequences, around 20% observed once, and the top ten hold approximately 15%. Germline V CDR1 and CDR2: SEHNR, FQNEAQ (reference sequence). This CDR3 comprises 17 residues. J gave up 1 base and V 5 bases, and 10 bases lay outside the gene matches.

V gene TRBV7-9 combines with J gene TRBJ2-1; 8 positions match TRBD2. Specimen: blood. The TCR comes from a woman between 45 and 65 years old with Graves' hyperthyroidism that later progressed to Graves' ophthalmopathy. The CDR3 coding sequence is TGTGCCAGCAGCACCCCGAGCGGGGGCCGATCCTACAATGAGCAGTTCTTC. Residues: CASSTPSGGRSYNEQFF.